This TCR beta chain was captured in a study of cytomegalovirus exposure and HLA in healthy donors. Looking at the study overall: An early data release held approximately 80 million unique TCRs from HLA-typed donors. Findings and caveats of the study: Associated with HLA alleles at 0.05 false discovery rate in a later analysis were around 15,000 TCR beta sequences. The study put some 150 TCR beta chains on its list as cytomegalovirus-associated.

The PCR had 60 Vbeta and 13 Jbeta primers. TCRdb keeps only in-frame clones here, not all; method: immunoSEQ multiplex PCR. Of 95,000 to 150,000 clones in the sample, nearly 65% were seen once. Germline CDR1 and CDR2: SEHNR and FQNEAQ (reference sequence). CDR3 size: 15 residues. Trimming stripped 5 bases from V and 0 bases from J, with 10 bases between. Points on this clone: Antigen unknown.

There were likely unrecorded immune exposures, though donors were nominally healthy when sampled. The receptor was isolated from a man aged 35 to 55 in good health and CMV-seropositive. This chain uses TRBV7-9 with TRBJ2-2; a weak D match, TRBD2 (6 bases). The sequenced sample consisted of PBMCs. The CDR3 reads CASSLPGANTGELFF. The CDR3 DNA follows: TGTGCCAGCAGCCTCCCGGGGGCGAACACCGGGGAGCTGTTTTTT.